One sample yielded the 21 T cell receptor beta chains listed below, sequenced in a study of human T cells and chemical hapten exposure. TCRdb re-analysed the RACE reads in MiXCR, keeping a single row per CDR3 protein. The sample carries about 42,000 distinct CDR3 sequences, 9.5% to 10% recorded once. Noted time point: patch test 2, 6 weeks after DPC sensitization. Treatment of the sample: therapeutic diphenylcyclopropenone sensitization with weekly scalp DPC. The template was total RNA from unfractionated whole blood. This specimen consisted of whole blood, obtained in connection with sensitization to the hapten diphenylcyclopropenone (DPC). The receptors stem from a woman in her 30s with alopecia areata. Some clones in this sample may be carry-over from other donors' samples.

V usage is TRBV9 and J usage is TRBJ2-7; 16 nucleotides agree with TRBD2. The CDR3 spans 16 residues. The trim removed 2 bases at V and 6 bases at J, leaving 5 bases unmatched. CDR1 and CDR2 (germline): SGDLS, YYNGEE. CDR3 DNA sequence: TGTGCCAGCAGCGTGGGACTAGCGGGGGGGCCTGGCGAGCAGTACTTC. This gives the protein CASSVGLAGGPGEQYF.

In its sample, this clonotype was seen many times. The V gene is TRBV7-2, the J gene TRBJ2-3; 10 bases line up with TRBD2. Germline V gene data show CDR1 as SGHTA and CDR2 as FQGNSA. The CDR3 totals 16 residues. With 5 bases clipped from V and 1 base from J, the junction kept 6 bases outside the gene matches. CDR3 sequence reads: CASSPQRGGRTDTQYF. Here the CDR3 DNA reads TGTGCCAGCAGCCCTCAGCGGGGGGGCCGCACAGATACGCAGTATTTT.

The gene calls are TRBV7-2 and TRBJ2-1, with D possibly being TRBD2 (6 bases). This CDR3 has 15 residues. Trimming removed 1 base at V and 6 bases at J, with 13 bases between. Germline loops: CDR1 SGHTA, CDR2 FQGNSA. The CDR3 DNA follows: TGTGCCAGCAGCTTAGTTTTCGGGGGAGTCAATGAGCAGTTCTTC. Translated: CASSLVFGGVNEQFF.

This chain joins TRBV7-9 and TRBJ1-4, with TRBD1 matching over 7 bases. Per the germline V gene, CDR1 is SEHNR and CDR2 is FQNEAQ (reference sequence). This CDR3 has 14 amino acids. J was trimmed by 9 bases and V by 2 bases; bases with no gene match: 6. CDR3 sequence reads: CASSLRDSWQKLFF. The CDR3 nucleotides are TGTGCCAGCAGCTTACGGGACAGCTGGCAAAAACTGTTTTTT.

The chain recombines TRBV19 with TRBJ2-3; TRBD2 agrees at 14 bases. This CDR3 comprises 17 residues. Trimming took 7 bases from V and 0 from J; bases not matched to a gene: 6. Germline V gene data show CDR1 as LNHDA and CDR2 as SQIVND (reference sequence). The chain's CDR3 is CASNARTSGGSTDTQYF. CDR3 sequence (DNA): TGTGCCAGTAATGCCAGGACTAGCGGGGGGAGCACAGATACGCAGTATTTT.

The chain has TRBV7-2 and TRBJ2-7; TRBD1 is a possible D gene (6 bases). V lost 0 bases and J 4 bases, leaving 10 bases between the germline ends. Germline CDR1 SGHTA, CDR2 FQGNSA. The CDR3 totals 14 residues. The CDR3 is CASSLAGAKYEQYF. In DNA form, the CDR3 reads TGTGCCAGCAGCTTAGCGGGGGCCAAGTACGAGCAGTACTTC. Looking up the rest from reference TRBV7-2 and TRBJ2-7 gives the full variable domain: GAGVSQSPSNKVTEKGKDVELRCDPISGHTALYWYRQSLGQGLEFLIYFQGNSAPDKSGLPSDRFSAERTGGSVSTLTIQRTQQEDSAVYLCASSLAGAKYEQYFGPGTRLTVT.

This clonotype was observed at least ten times. V gene TRBV7-9 combines with J gene TRBJ2-5; 9 bases are a match to TRBD2. CDR1 and CDR2 (germline): SEHNR, FQNEAQ (reference sequence). Germline trimming cut 0 bases from V and 4 bases from J; bases unmatched to any gene: 15. This CDR3 is built from 19 residues. The CDR3 DNA is TGTGCCAGCAGCTTAGCGCGGTTAGCGGGGGTCACCGGGGGAGAGACCCAGTACTTC. It encodes CASSLARLAGVTGGETQYF. Full variable domain (remainder filled in from reference TRBV7-9 and TRBJ2-5): DTGVSQNPRHKITKRGQNVTFRCDPISEHNRLYWYRQTLGQGPEFLTYFQNEAQLEKSRLLSDRFSAERPKGSFSTLEIQRTEQGDSAMYLCASSLARLAGVTGGETQYFGPGTRLLVL.

A few counts support this clonotype. This rearrangement joins TRBV6-2 or TRBV6-3 to TRBJ2-1, with 13 bases matching TRBD2. Per germline, CDR1 MNHEY and CDR2 SVGEGT. This CDR3 is 15 amino acids long. The V segment lost 5 bases and the J segment 6 bases; nucleotides outside the gene matches: 4. CDR3 DNA: TGTGCCAGCAGTAGCCGGACTAGCGGGGGCAATGAGCAGTTCTTC. It specifies CASSSRTSGGNEQFF.

In its sample, this clonotype was seen a few times. This rearrangement joins TRBV7-2 to TRBJ2-1; 7 nucleotides line up with TRBD1. Germline CDR1 is SGHTA and CDR2 is FQGNSA. The CDR3 has 15 amino acids. V shed 5 bases, J shed 0 bases, and the junction held 4 bases outside the gene matches. CDR3 in amino acids: CASSPRQGSYNEQFF. CDR3 bases: TGTGCCAGCAGCCCGAGACAGGGCTCCTACAATGAGCAGTTCTTC.

This clonotype was recorded a few times. The chain carries TRBV5-1 and TRBJ2-7, with D possibly TRBD1 on 7 matching bases. The length of the CDR3 is 14 residues. Deletions cut 4 bases from V and 3 bases from J, with 14 bases between. Germline V gene data show CDR1 as SGHRS and CDR2 as YFSETQ. CDR3 loop: CASSPGDSGYEQYF. The CDR3 DNA reads as TGCGCCAGCAGCCCGGGGGACAGTGGCTACGAGCAGTACTTC.

The V call is TRBV18, the J call TRBJ1-1; unclear D gene. V lost 6 bases and J 0 bases, leaving 14 bases between the germline ends. This CDR3 is 15 amino acids long. The germline gives CDR1 KGHSH, CDR2 LQKENI. CDR3 sequence reads: CASSPERRMNTEAFF. The CDR3 nucleotides read TGTGCCAGCTCCCCCGAACGGAGAATGAACACTGAAGCTTTCTTT.

This chain connects TRBV28 to TRBJ2-3, with 9 bases lining up with TRBD1. Trimming cost V 3 bases and J 4 bases; bases outside gene matches: 8. In germline, CDR1 is MDHEN, CDR2 SYDVKM. The CDR3 has 16 residues. The CDR3 DNA reads TGTGCCAGCAGTTTTGGGTACAGGGGGCAGGCAGATACGCAGTATTTT. It codes for CASSFGYRGQADTQYF.

V gene TRBV3-1 combines with J gene TRBJ2-7, with D tentatively TRBD2 (6 bases). Trimming took off 4 bases at V and 3 bases at J, with 13 bases between the two ends. The CDR3 sequence is 14 residues long. Germline CDR1 LGHDT, CDR2 YNNKEL (reference sequence). CDR3 in amino acids: CASSPGLINYEQYF. Written as DNA, the CDR3 is TGTGCCAGCAGCCCGGGACTGATAAACTACGAGCAGTACTTC.

This clonotype was observed at least ten times. CDR3 DNA sequence: TGTGCCAGCAGTTTGCAGGGCGTAAGTACTGAAGCTTTCTTT. This gives the protein CASSLQGVSTEAFF. This sequence joins TRBV12-3 or TRBV12-4 and TRBJ1-1, with D tentatively TRBD1 (5 bases). V shed 3 bases and J shed 5 bases, with 13 bases lying between them. This CDR3 has 14 amino acids.

This clonotype occurred many times. The chain couples TRBV30 to TRBJ2-2; no firm D call. Germline V gene lookup returns CDR1 GTSNPN and CDR2 SVGIG (reference sequence). Trimming stripped 4 bases from V and 0 bases from J, with 9 bases between. This CDR3 has 14 amino acids. This chain's CDR3 is CAWNPGANTGELFF. CDR3 in DNA: TGTGCCTGGAATCCTGGGGCGAACACCGGGGAGCTGTTTTTT.

This clonotype was detected only a few times. CDR3 bases: TGTGCCAGCAGTGAAGAGACCCAGTACTTC. Translated: CASSEETQYF. This chain links TRBV2 with TRBJ2-5; no clear D gene. Germline CDR1 and CDR2: SNHLY and FYNNEI. V lost 1 base and J 6 bases, leaving 0 bases between the germline ends. The CDR3 is 10 residues long.

V is TRBV28 and J is TRBJ1-3; TRBD1 is a possible D gene (5 bases). Per the germline V gene, CDR1 is MDHEN and CDR2 is SYDVKM. V shed 4 bases and J shed 1 base, with 8 bases lying between them. The CDR3 sequence is 14 residues long. Here the CDR3 DNA reads TGTGCCAGCAGTTCGCAGGGTTCTGGAAACACCATATATTTT. Translating gives CASSSQGSGNTIYF.

The chain recombines TRBV6-1 with TRBJ2-7, with 9 bases fitting TRBD1. The trim removed 4 bases at V and 2 bases at J, leaving 3 bases unmatched. This CDR3 has 14 amino acids. CDR1 is MNHNS and CDR2 is SASEGT in the germline V gene. This CDR3 reads CASSVRQGAYEQYF. The CDR3 nucleotides read TGTGCCAGCAGTGTCCGACAGGGGGCCTACGAGCAGTACTTC.

This clonotype came up many times. J is TRBJ2-5 and V is TRBV10-3; D may correspond to TRBD1 or TRBD2 (5 bases each). This CDR3 region has 13 residues. Trimming left V 11 bases short and J 1 base short, with 14 bases between. The germline V gene encodes CDR1 ENHRY and CDR2 SYGVKD. CDR3 DNA: TGTGCCGTTCTGGCCGGGGCCCAAGAGACCCAGTACTTC. Its translation is CAVLAGAQETQYF.

There are many counts of this clonotype. This sequence joins TRBV25-1 and TRBJ1-5, with 7 bases lining up with TRBD1. The CDR3 covers 16 residues. CDR1 is MGHDK, CDR2 SYGVNS, per germline. Trimming removed 2 bases from V and 1 base from J; junction bases left unmatched: 5. CDR3 coding DNA: TGTGCCAGCAGTGAAATACTACAGGGGAGCAATCAGCCCCAGCATTTT. It yields the protein CASSEILQGSNQPQHF. The complete variable domain, with remaining parts taken from reference TRBV25-1 and TRBJ1-5, reads EADIYQTPRYLVIGTGKKITLECSQTMGHDKMYWYQQDPGMELHLIHYSYGVNSTEKGDLSSESTVSRIRTEHFPLTLESARPSHTSQYLCASSEILQGSNQPQHFGDGTRLSIL.

As for this clonotype: A read error may account for a junction end that differs from germline. The V and J genes are TRBV29-1 and TRBJ1-1; D is uncertain. In germline, CDR1 is SQVTM, CDR2 ANQGSEA. The CDR3 is 11 residues long. The CDR3 DNA follows: TGCAGAGTTGAAGTTGGTACTGAAGCTTTCTTT. Translating it yields CRVEVGTEAFF.